The clone carrying this TCR beta chain was seen repeatedly, ten times or more. Its antigen is not identified. Trimming removed 9 bases from V and 0 bases from J, with 12 bases in between. CDR3 size: 14 residues. Germline V lookup: CDR1 SGHTA, CDR2 FQGTGA. These data belong to a study of T cells after yellow fever vaccination. General study findings and limits: At around 95% for CD4 and 70% to 90% for CD8, most primary-vaccination clones showed up again after the booster.

TCRdb re-called the 5' RACE reads through MiXCR, storing one row per CDR3 protein. Of roughly 300,000 distinct CDR3 sequences in the sample, about 8.3% were seen once. This TCR derives from a man between 18 and 29 years old who received the YFV17D yellow fever vaccine. The chain employs TRBV7-3 and TRBJ2-1, with a tentative D call TRBD1 (5 bases). The material was PBMCs, obtained about 41 days after the first yellow fever vaccination. The CDR3 reads CASSQGSSYNEQFF. The CDR3 nucleotides read TGTGCCAGTAGTCAGGGTAGCTCCTACAATGAGCAGTTCTTC.